This passage covers 21 T cell receptor beta chains from one sample sequenced in a study of beta chain features in type 1 diabetes. Of the isolated RNA, all was reverse transcribed, and so the sequenced material was expressed TCRB transcripts. TCRdb's table, derived via immunoSEQ multiplex PCR, lists solely in-frame clones and lacks some. The sample includes about 350,000 clones, roughly a fifth of them seen just once. What was sequenced was naive CD4+ T cells from blood. These receptors all come from a woman under 30 in good health.

V and J are TRBV29-1 and TRBJ2-7; 11 bases align to TRBD1. Germline V gene sequence: CDR1 SQVTM, CDR2 ANQGSEA. The ends lost 1 base at V and 0 bases at J; junction bases unmatched: 5. The CDR3 spans 16 residues. As DNA, the CDR3 is TGCAGCGTTGAAGTGTGGGACAGGGGGTACTCCTACGAGCAGTACTTC. This codes for CSVEVWDRGYSYEQYF.

The chain combines TRBV2 with TRBJ2-5; tentatively, D is TRBD1 (7 bases). This CDR3 comprises 14 residues. Germline V gene lookup returns CDR1 SNHLY and CDR2 FYNNEI. V was trimmed by 1 base and J by 4 bases, leaving 10 bases between them. In DNA form, the CDR3 reads TGTGCCAGCAGTGAAGAGCAGGGGGGAGAGACCCAGTACTTC. Protein: CASSEEQGGETQYF.

V and J are TRBV7-9 and TRBJ2-7, with D unclear. The CDR3 extends over 14 amino acids. V lost 6 bases and J 5 bases, leaving 17 bases between the germline ends. The germline V gene has CDR1 SEHNR and CDR2 FQNEAQ (reference sequence). The CDR3 loop reads CASSSLPPRNEQYF. Here the CDR3 DNA reads TGTGCCAGCAGTTCCCTTCCCCCCCGTAACGAGCAGTACTTC.

V gene TRBV4-1 combines with J gene TRBJ2-6, with D maybe TRBD1 (6 bases). Germline V gene lookup returns CDR1 MGHRA and CDR2 YSYEKL. The CDR3 sequence is 17 residues long. Trimming pared 5 bases from V and 5 bases from J, leaving 19 bases between. The chain's CDR3 is CASSVRQDQHRANVLTF. CDR3 sequence (DNA): TGCGCCAGCAGCGTCCGACAGGACCAACATAGGGCCAACGTCCTGACTTTC.

The rearrangement links TRBV5-1 to TRBJ2-7, with 7 positions matching TRBD2. This CDR3 spans 13 amino acids. The junction had 7 bases not matched to a gene; V was cut back by 4 bases and J by 6 bases. Germline-derived CDR1 and CDR2 are SGHRS and YFSETQ. CDR3 in DNA: TGCGCCAGCAGCATCCGGACTAGTCGCGAGCAGTACTTC. Protein product: CASSIRTSREQYF.

Only a few counts were recorded for this clone. The chain uses TRBV27 and TRBJ1-5, with 9 bases matching TRBD1. The germline CDR1 and CDR2 sequences are MNHEY and SMNVEV (reference sequence). There are 15 residues in the CDR3. After removal of 6 bases from V and 6 bases from J, the junction contained 9 bases not matched to a gene. The CDR3, as DNA: TGTGCCAGCAGATTACAGGGGGCCACTCCTCAGCCCCAGCATTTT. Translating gives CASRLQGATPQPQHF.

This clone has just a few counts. The chain employs TRBV2 and TRBJ2-4; D might be TRBD2 (5 bases). The length of the CDR3 is 14 residues. Germline V gene lookup returns CDR1 SNHLY and CDR2 FYNNEI. The ends were cut back, 4 bases at V and 0 bases at J, with 7 bases in the middle. The CDR3 region has the DNA TGTGCCAGCAGTGTGGAGGAAGCCAAAAACATTCAGTACTTC. Translated: CASSVEEAKNIQYF.

This chain uses TRBV30 with TRBJ1-2; TRBD1 agrees at 8 bases. V gave up 2 bases and J gave up 6 bases; unmatched junction bases: 5. Germline CDR1 reads GTSNPN; CDR2 reads SVGIG (reference sequence). This CDR3 has 13 residues. In DNA, the CDR3 is TGTGCCTGGAGTACAGGGGGTTACCATGGCTACACCTTC. Its protein product is CAWSTGGYHGYTF.

J is TRBJ2-7 and V is TRBV7-6, with 7 bases matching TRBD1. The CDR3 is 14 residues long. Germline V CDR1 and CDR2: SGHVS, FNYEAQ. V dropped 5 bases and J dropped 2; count of bases not matched to a gene: 6. CDR3 amino acids: CASSPDRVPYEQYF. CDR3 in DNA: TGTGCCAGCAGCCCCGACAGGGTGCCCTACGAGCAGTACTTC.

This sequence joins TRBV30 and TRBJ1-3, with D possibly being TRBD1 (6 bases). The CDR3 runs 14 residues. Between the trimmed V and J ends, which lost 2 bases and 5 bases, there was a span of 13 bases. The germline V gene encodes CDR1 GTSNPN and CDR2 SVGIG (reference sequence). The CDR3 region is CAWSRLGGRNTIYF. CDR3 nucleotide sequence: TGTGCCTGGAGTCGGTTAGGGGGTAGAAACACCATATATTTT.

This clone showed up just a few times. The V call is TRBV29-1, the J call TRBJ2-5; possible D gene TRBD2, 5 bases. The J call may be incorrect, as the DNA end agrees better with TRBJ2-7. CDR1 and CDR2 from the germline V gene are SQVTM and ANQGSEA. The CDR3 totals 14 residues. CDR3: CSVNSGLSSYEQYF. CDR3 coding DNA: TGCAGCGTCAACAGCGGCCTGAGCTCCTACGAGCAGTACTTC.

This clone has a handful of counts. Distinct nucleotide sequences in the sample also encode this CDR3. CDR3 region: CASSQGQGGNQPQHF. CDR3 coding DNA: TGCGCCAGCAGCCAGGGACAGGGGGGAAATCAGCCCCAGCATTTT. The rearrangement uses TRBV4-1 and TRBJ1-5; 11 nucleotides match TRBD1. The CDR3 is 15 residues long. With V trimmed by 3 bases and J by 4 bases, 2 bases remained unmatched. CDR1 and CDR2 (germline): MGHRA, YSYEKL.

The rearrangement uses TRBV25-1 and TRBJ1-2; the match to TRBD1 covers 7 bases. Germline values: CDR1 MGHDK, CDR2 SYGVNS. This CDR3 region has 13 residues. Trimming cost V 9 bases and J 0 bases; bases outside gene matches: 4. The CDR3 region is CASRGGSNYGYTF. The CDR3 DNA reads as TGTGCCAGTAGAGGGGGCTCTAACTATGGCTACACCTTC.

The chain has TRBV19 and TRBJ2-5; 8 nucleotides match TRBD1. This CDR3 has 14 amino acids. Trimming cost V 6 bases and J 5 bases; bases outside gene matches: 8. Germline CDR1 is LNHDA and CDR2 is SQIVND (reference sequence). CDR3 nucleotides: TGTGCCAGTAGACCTCAGGGGGCAGGGGAGACCCAGTACTTC. Residues: CASRPQGAGETQYF.

This clone was observed a handful of times. The chain employs TRBV6-1 and TRBJ2-2, with 8 bases identical to TRBD1. V lost 2 bases to trimming and J lost 5 bases; unmatched junction nucleotides: 4. The germline V gene has CDR1 MNHNS and CDR2 SASEGT. The length of the CDR3 is 15 residues. The CDR3 sequence: CASSERTGITGELFF. CDR3 DNA sequence: TGTGCCAGCAGTGAAAGGACAGGGATTACCGGGGAGCTGTTTTTT.

This clone has just a few counts. The chain uses TRBV29-1 and TRBJ2-1; possible D gene TRBD1, 5 bases. The CDR3 has 11 residues. Per the germline V gene, CDR1 is SQVTM and CDR2 is ANQGSEA. Between the trimmed V and J ends, which lost 0 bases and 8 bases, there was a span of 5 bases. Here the CDR3 reads CSVEEQDEQFF. As DNA, the CDR3 is TGCAGCGTTGAAGAACAGGATGAGCAGTTCTTC.

This clone was found a few times. The same CDR3 can be traced to other DNA sequences in this sample. The genes are TRBV5-4 and TRBJ1-2; no definite D call. The length of the CDR3 is 12 residues. Germline CDR1 and CDR2: SGHNT and YYREEE (reference sequence). V lost 0 bases and J 4 bases, leaving 4 bases between the germline ends. The CDR3 nucleotides are TGTGCCAGCAGCTTGGGAGGCTATGGCTACACCTTC. Translation: CASSLGGYGYTF. The entire variable domain, with the rest obtained from reference TRBV5-4 and TRBJ1-2, is as follows: ETGVTQSPTHLIKTRGQQVTLRCSSQSGHNTVSWYQQALGQGPQFIFQYYREEENGRGNFPPRFSGLQFPNYSSELNVNALELDDSALYLCASSLGGYGYTFGSGTRLTVV.

The chain combines TRBV30 with TRBJ1-1, with TRBD1 identical over 8 bases. The V and J ends lost 7 bases and 3 bases, in that order; junction bases with no gene match: 1. Germline values: CDR1 GTSNPN, CDR2 SVGIG (reference sequence). This CDR3 has 11 residues. CDR3 coding DNA: TGTGCCTCGGACAGGGACACTGAAGCTTTCTTT. As protein: CASDRDTEAFF. Supplemented by reference TRBV30 and TRBJ1-1, the full variable domain reads SQTIHQWPATLVQPVGSPLSLECTVEGTSNPNLYWYRQAAGRGLQLLFYSVGIGQISSEVPQNLSASRPQDRQFILSSKKLLLSDSGFYLCASDRDTEAFFGQGTRLTVV.

V is TRBV29-1 and J is TRBJ2-5; 7 bases are a match to TRBD2. CDR1 and CDR2 from the germline V gene are SQVTM and ANQGSEA. With V trimmed by 5 bases and J by 6 bases, 9 bases remained unmatched. The CDR3 contains 13 residues. CDR3 coding DNA: TGCAGCGTTATGGGGGGGGACGGACAGACCCAGTACTTC. It codes for CSVMGGDGQTQYF.

The chain is built from TRBV4-1 and TRBJ1-1, with TRBD1 matching 9 bases. The CDR3 totals 15 residues. The trim removed 5 bases at V and 4 bases at J, leaving 8 bases unmatched. Germline CDR1 reads MGHRA; CDR2 reads YSYEKL. Here the CDR3 reads CASSGYRGRGTEAFF. The CDR3 DNA follows: TGCGCCAGCAGCGGATACAGGGGGCGCGGCACTGAAGCTTTCTTT.

In DNA, the CDR3 is TGCAGCGTTGAGGCCGCGGGAGGTCAAACCGGGGAGCTGTTTTTT. It is translated as CSVEAAGGQTGELFF. This sequence joins TRBV29-1 and TRBJ2-2, with 8 bases matching TRBD2. The length of the CDR3 is 15 residues. V was pared by 3 bases and J by 5 bases, with 8 bases of the junction left unmatched. Germline CDR1 is SQVTM and CDR2 is ANQGSEA.